This is a list of T cell receptor beta chains from one sample in a study of T-cell memory formation after mild COVID-19. Via MiXCR, TCRdb re-called the 5' RACE reads, giving one row per CDR3 protein. The sample has a few hundred thousand distinct CDR3 sequences, less than 25% seen once. Material for sequencing was PBMCs or a T cell subset sorted from them (not recorded which). These receptors came from an adult woman who had mild COVID-19 (a few samples of this study predate the infection). Cell type and time point are not known. CDR3s include the opening cysteine and the closing phenylalanine or tryptophan. A D gene is named only where the DNA matches it firmly. Not every row has a clone size; where given, it reads once, few, many or a size class.

J,size,D,V,DNA,CDR3
TRBJ1-1,NA,NA,TRBV29-1,TGCAGCGTTGCGCCGGGGACTGAAGCTTTCTTT,CSVAPGTEAFF
TRBJ2-3,NA,NA,TRBV23-1,TGCGCCAGCAGTTTGGCGGGGAATCCCACAGATACGCAGTATTTT,CASSLAGNPTDTQYF
TRBJ1-5,many,TRBD1,TRBV7-2,TGTGCCAGCAGCCTTAATCCGGGACAGGGACCTTATAGCAATCAGCCCCAGCATTTT,CASSLNPGQGPYSNQPQHF
TRBJ2-3,NA,TRBD2,TRBV4-3,TGCGCCAGCAGCCAAGATCCGGCTAGCGGGATCACAGATACGCAGTATTTT,CASSQDPASGITDTQYF
TRBJ1-3,NA,TRBD1,TRBV7-8,TGTGCCAGCAGCGAGGGACAGGGGATTTCTGGAAACACCATATATTTT,CASSEGQGISGNTIYF
TRBJ2-4,NA,NA,TRBV20-1,TGCAGTGCTGGTAGGGGGACCAAAAACATTCAGTACTTC,CSAGRGTKNIQYF
TRBJ2-1,few,NA,TRBV7-9,TGTGCCAGCGCCGGTGCGGGACTCTTCTACAATGAGCAGTTCTTC,CASAGAGLFYNEQFF
TRBJ2-1,few,TRBD2,TRBV27,TGTGCCAGCAGTTCCCACGGACTAGCGGGGGGAAGTGAGCAGTTCTTC,CASSSHGLAGGSEQFF
TRBJ2-7,few,TRBD2,TRBV5-1,TGCGCCAGCAGCTCGCCCCTAGCGGGGGTCCACGAGCAGTACTTC,CASSSPLAGVHEQYF
TRBJ2-7,once,NA,TRBV14,TGTGCCAGCAGCCAAGATATTTTCTTCGAGCAGTACTTC,CASSQDIFFEQYF
TRBJ2-3,NA,TRBD2,TRBV11-2,TGTGCCAGCAGCTTTACCCCCGCTAGCGGAAGCACAGATACGCAGTATTTT,CASSFTPASGSTDTQYF
TRBJ2-7,NA,NA,TRBV6-2/TRBV6-3,TGTGCCAGCAGCTGGGACCGCGAGCACGAGCAGTACTTC,CASSWDREHEQYF
TRBJ2-7,few,NA,TRBV18,TGTGCCAGCTCACTTCAAGGGGGAGTACCCTACGAGCAGTACTTC,CASSLQGGVPYEQYF